Presented here are 9 T cell receptor beta chains from one specimen sequenced in a study of blood T cell repertoires in COVID-19. Sequenced by immunoSEQ multiplex PCR; TCRdb stores in-frame clones only, minus some. The sample holds 250,000 to 300,000 clones, 90% seen once. The sample comprised PBMCs or T cells enriched from blood (not recorded which). The receptors here all came from a woman aged 30 to 39 who had recovered from COVID-19.

The CDR3 spells CASNSGTGRSPLHF. CDR3 DNA: TGTGCCAGCAACTCCGGGACAGGGAGGTCACCCCTCCACTTT. This chain connects TRBV5-5 to TRBJ1-6; 9 bases line up with TRBD1. This CDR3 comprises 14 residues. Germline V gene lookup returns CDR1 SGHKS and CDR2 YYEKEE (reference sequence). Trimming at V came to 6 bases and at J to 10 bases, leaving 8 bases not matched to a gene. The variable domain in full, with the rest retrieved from reference TRBV5-5 and TRBJ1-6, is DAGVTQSPTHLIKTRGQQVTLRCSPISGHKSVSWYQQVLGQGPQFIFQYYEKEERGRGNFPDRFSARQFPNYSSELNVNALLLGDSALYLCASNSGTGRSPLHFGNGTRLTVT.

The chain joins TRBV30 to TRBJ2-7; 12 positions agree with TRBD2. CDR3 length: 15 amino acids. Germline assignment: CDR1 GTSNPN and CDR2 SVGIG (reference sequence). The junction had 6 bases not matched to a gene; V was cut back by 4 bases and J by 2 bases. CDR3 bases: TGTGCCTGGACACCGGGACTAGCGGGCACCTACGAGCAGTACTTC. It yields the protein CAWTPGLAGTYEQYF.

The gene calls are TRBV5-5 and TRBJ1-5; D ambiguous. CDR3 length: 15 amino acids. From germline, CDR1 is SGHKS and CDR2 YYEKEE (reference sequence). The germline V and J ends were trimmed by 5 bases and 0 bases, with 12 bases remaining between them. The CDR3 nucleotides are TGTGCCAGCAGACTCGGAGGGTATAGCAATCAGCCCCAGCATTTT. Amino acid sequence: CASRLGGYSNQPQHF.

The genes are TRBV19 and TRBJ2-7, with 9 bases aligning to TRBD1. This CDR3 comprises 15 residues. V was clipped by 5 bases and J by 3 bases; unmatched bases: 8. Germline V gene lookup returns CDR1 LNHDA and CDR2 SQIVND (reference sequence). CDR3 nucleotide sequence: TGTGCCAGTAGTCCCCTCACAGGGGGCGTCTACGAGCAGTACTTC. Translating gives CASSPLTGGVYEQYF.

V is TRBV2 and J is TRBJ2-1; 12 bases fit TRBD2. Trimming took 4 bases from V and 14 from J; bases not matched to a gene: 9. Germline assignment: CDR1 SNHLY and CDR2 FYNNEI. The CDR3 has 14 residues. CDR3 sequence reads: CASSGGGLAGWKFF. The CDR3, as DNA: TGTGCCAGCAGTGGGGGGGGACTAGCGGGTTGGAAGTTCTTC.

The V call is TRBV7-3, the J call TRBJ2-1, with D perhaps TRBD1 (7 bases). Germline V gives CDR1 SGHTA, CDR2 FQGTGA. The CDR3 sequence is 13 residues long. V was shortened by 3 bases and J by 7 bases, with 10 bases between the two germline ends. CDR3 coding DNA: TGTGCCAGCAGCTTGACAGGGAGGAATGAGCAGTTCTTC. It translates to CASSLTGRNEQFF.

The chain combines TRBV3-1 (or the pseudogene TRBV3-2) with TRBJ2-7; 9 bases align to TRBD1. Germline assignment: CDR1 LGHDT and CDR2 YNNKEL (reference sequence). CDR3 length: 14 amino acids. The junction had 2 bases not matched to a gene; V was cut back by 3 bases and J by 2 bases. In nucleotides, the CDR3 is TGTGCCAGCAGCCAGACAGGGGGACCCTACGAGCAGTACTTC. Its translation is CASSQTGGPYEQYF.

CDR3 DNA: TGTGCCAGCAGCCCGGTATCGTCTCAGCCCCAGCATTTT. The encoded protein is CASSPVSSQPQHF. V and J are TRBV7-2 and TRBJ1-5; D call uncertain. The CDR3 covers 13 residues. Germline V gene lookup returns CDR1 SGHTA and CDR2 FQGNSA. Trimming pared 5 bases from V and 6 bases from J, leaving 11 bases between.

The rearrangement links TRBV19 to TRBJ2-1; possible D gene TRBD2, 7 bases. The CDR3 is 15 residues long. CDR1 is LNHDA and CDR2 is SQIVND in the germline V gene (reference sequence). Trimming pared 7 bases from V and 5 bases from J, leaving 18 bases between. The CDR3 here is CASIGGRGYHNEQFF. DNA for the CDR3: TGTGCCAGTATTGGGGGGAGGGGGTATCACAATGAGCAGTTCTTC.